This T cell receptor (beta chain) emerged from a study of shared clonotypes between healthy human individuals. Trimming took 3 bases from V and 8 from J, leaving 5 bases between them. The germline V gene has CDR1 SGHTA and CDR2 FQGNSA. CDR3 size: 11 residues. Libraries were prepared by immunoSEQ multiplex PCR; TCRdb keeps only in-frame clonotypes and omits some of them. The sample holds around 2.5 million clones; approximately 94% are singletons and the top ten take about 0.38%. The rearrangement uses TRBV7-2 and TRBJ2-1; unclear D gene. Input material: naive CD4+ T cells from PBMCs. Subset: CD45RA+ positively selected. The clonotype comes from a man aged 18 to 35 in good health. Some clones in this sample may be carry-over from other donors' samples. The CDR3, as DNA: TGTGCCAGCAGCTTCTATTATGAGCAGTTCTTC. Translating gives CASSFYYEQFF.